Listed below are T cell receptor beta chains from one sample, sequenced in a study of patients and donors after allogeneic stem cell transplantation. Via MiXCR, TCRdb re-called the RT-PCR reads, giving one row per CDR3 protein. Here the sample spans about 200,000 distinct CDR3 sequences, roughly 40% being singletons. The specimen sequenced was blood, either unsorted or a sorted T cell fraction (not recorded which). These receptors all come from a human donor who was either an allogeneic HSCT recipient or a stem cell or donor lymphocyte infusion donor (not recorded which). It is not recorded whose cells these are; they may come from a transplant donor. Each CDR3 is given without its conserved first and last residue.

j_gene: TRBJ1-2
v_gene: TRBV12-3/TRBV12-4
CDR3aa: ASSLQDSYGYT

j_gene: TRBJ2-7
v_gene: TRBV24-1
CDR3aa: ATSDSGTVMYEQY

j_gene: TRBJ2-1
v_gene: TRBV25-1
CDR3aa: ASSARARSSYNEQF

j_gene: TRBJ1-1
v_gene: TRBV6-4
CDR3aa: ASSADRNTEAF

j_gene: TRBJ1-5
v_gene: TRBV20-1
CDR3aa: SARPGQGHNQPQH

j_gene: TRBJ2-5
v_gene: TRBV7-9
CDR3aa: ASAPGLGETQY

j_gene: TRBJ2-7
v_gene: TRBV7-9
CDR3aa: ASGTYYEQY

j_gene: TRBJ1-2
v_gene: TRBV28
CDR3aa: ASSLTGQGLRGYT

j_gene: TRBJ1-4
v_gene: TRBV19
CDR3aa: ASLANNEKLF

j_gene: TRBJ2-7
v_gene: TRBV14
CDR3aa: ASSPTGSYEQY

j_gene: TRBJ1-2
v_gene: TRBV29-1
CDR3aa: SVPDRDRGYT

j_gene: TRBJ2-5
v_gene: TRBV7-3
CDR3aa: ASSSGAGGETQY

j_gene: TRBJ2-1
v_gene: TRBV4-3
CDR3aa: ASSQGLLPRSYNEQF

j_gene: TRBJ2-1
v_gene: TRBV12-5
CDR3aa: ASGDYNEQF

j_gene: TRBJ1-5
v_gene: TRBV4-3
CDR3aa: ASSQAVQGVYQPQH

j_gene: TRBJ1-5
v_gene: TRBV12-3/TRBV12-4
CDR3aa: ASSLEGQGRNQPQH

j_gene: TRBJ1-2
v_gene: TRBV24-1
CDR3aa: ATSDVGTYYGYT

j_gene: TRBJ2-7
v_gene: TRBV4-3
CDR3aa: ASSLTGTSDEQY

j_gene: TRBJ1-5
v_gene: TRBV5-1
CDR3aa: ASKEGGWSNQPQH

j_gene: TRBJ1-5
v_gene: TRBV12-3/TRBV12-4
CDR3aa: ASRLGSNSNQPQH

j_gene: TRBJ1-1
v_gene: TRBV11-2
CDR3aa: ASSLPKGQGTEAF

j_gene: TRBJ1-4
v_gene: TRBV6-5
CDR3aa: ASSSRAKLRGKLF